This note documents a single T cell receptor (beta chain) sequence. The method was immunoSEQ multiplex PCR; TCRdb's version includes in-frame clones alone and lacks a portion of them. The sample yields about 34,000 clones, about 90% seen once. The source of the sample is a study of blood T cell repertoires in COVID-19. Study summary: T cells, B-cell-depleted T cells, or PBMCs provided the cDNA or gDNA that served as material.

Sequencing was carried out using peripheral blood. The origin of this receptor is a man aged 80 or over with acute or convalescent COVID-19.

CDR3 loop: CASSLGYANTEAFF. DNA for the CDR3: TGCGCCAGCAGCTTGGGCTACGCGAACACTGAAGCTTTCTTT. The rearrangement links TRBV5-1 to TRBJ1-1; D gene uncertain. V was shortened by 0 bases and J by 1 base, with 7 bases between the two germline ends. Germline V gene lookup returns CDR1 SGHRS and CDR2 YFSETQ. CDR3 length: 14 residues.